These 21 T cell receptor beta chains came from one sample sequenced in a study of T cells in women clearing cervical HPV infection. This table comes from immunoSEQ multiplex PCR, and its TCRdb copy is limited to in-frame clones, with some not included. There are tens of thousands of clones in the sample, with 6.4% held by the top ten. Sequenced material: blood buffy coat. These receptors all come from a woman between 18 and 75 years old with a cervical HPV16 infection that either progressed to CIN3+ or cleared (not recorded which).

In the case of this clone: Sequencing ends 3 residues short of the CDR3 end; the germline J gene provides the rest. The gene calls are TRBV5-5 and TRBJ1-1, with D unclear. The CDR3 loop spans 13 amino acids. Trimming took 2 bases from V and 0 from J, leaving 5 bases between them. Looked up from germline, CDR1 is SGHKS and CDR2 is YYEKEE (reference sequence). The CDR3 loop reads CASSFQLNTEAFF. The part of the CDR3 DNA that was read is TGTGCCAGCAGCTTTCAGTTGAACACTGAA.

A note on this clone: The observed sequence ends 3 residues before the CDR3 terminus, with the missing tail filled in from the germline J gene. The chain has TRBV7-6 and TRBJ2-1; TRBD2 aligns across 10 bases. J lost 9 bases, V lost 1 base, and 6 bases had no gene match. This CDR3 is 15 amino acids long. Per the germline V gene, CDR1 is SGHVS and CDR2 is FNYEAQ. The sequenced part of the CDR3 DNA is TGTGCCAGCAGCTTAGTCGCTAGCGGGGGTGGTGAG. It translates to CASSLVASGGGE. From start to end, the CDR3 is CASSLVASGGGEQFF. Drawing the rest from reference TRBV7-6 and TRBJ2-1, the complete variable domain is GAGVSQSPRYKVTKRGQDVALRCDPISGHVSLYWYRQALGQGPEFLTYFNYEAQQDKSGLPNDRFSAERPEGSISTLTIQRTEQRDSAMYRCASSLVASGGGEQFFGPGTRLTVL.

Note on this clone: With the read ending 3 residues before the CDR3 end, the germline J gene is used to fill in that end. The chain joins TRBV7-3 to TRBJ2-2; TRBD1 matches 7 bases. V lost 5 bases, J lost 0 bases, and 3 bases stayed unmatched. Germline lookup yields CDR1 SGHTA and CDR2 FQGTGA. The CDR3 consists of 15 residues. CDR3 protein: CASSTQGANTGELFF. Incomplete CDR3 DNA: TGTGCCAGCAGCACGCAGGGGGCGAACACCGGGGAG.

Concerning this clone: The read ends 3 residues before the CDR3 terminus; that terminus is restored from the germline J gene. The rearrangement uses TRBV20-1 and TRBJ2-2, with D perhaps matching TRBD1 (6 bases). V was clipped by 5 bases and J by 0 bases, with 10 bases between them. CDR3 length: 14 amino acids. CDR1 DFQATT and CDR2 SNEGSKA come from the germline V gene (reference sequence). The CDR3: CSAHRDTNTGELFF. The covered CDR3 bases are TGCAGTGCTCACAGGGACACGAACACCGGGGAG.

Details on this clone: Read coverage stops 3 residues before the CDR3 terminus; the germline J gene supplies the remainder. The chain uses TRBV7-3 and TRBJ2-1, with TRBD1 matching over 9 bases. The CDR3 length is 16 residues. Losses at the gene ends were 5 bases for V and 6 bases for J; bases not matched to a gene: 11. Germline CDR1 and CDR2: SGHTA and FQGTGA. The CDR3 loop reads CASSPNRGLLGNEQFF. Incomplete CDR3 DNA: TGTGCCAGCAGCCCGAACAGGGGGCTGCTGGGCAATGAG.

In the case of this clone: The read terminates 3 residues before the CDR3 end, so the remaining end is supplied by the germline J gene. The chain joins TRBV15 to TRBJ2-7; 9 bases fit TRBD1. Germline CDR1 reads LNHNV; CDR2 reads YYDKDF (reference sequence). This CDR3 spans 15 amino acids. The V gene end was trimmed by 1 base and the J gene end by 1 base; junction bases not matched to a gene: 2. The CDR3 sequence is CATSRATGGSYEQYF. The covered CDR3 bases are TGTGCCACCAGCAGAGCGACAGGGGGGTCCTACGAG.

Of note for this clone: The DNA ends 3 residues before the CDR3 does, and the rest of the CDR3 is filled in from the germline J gene. The V and J genes are TRBV7-2 and TRBJ2-7, with 7 bases identical to TRBD1. The CDR3 extends over 15 amino acids. J was trimmed by 1 base and V by 3 bases; bases with no gene match: 6. Germline lookup yields CDR1 SGHTA and CDR2 FQGNSA. The DNA read from the CDR3 is TGTGCCAGCAGCTTTGGGGGACAGATGTCCTACGAG. Translated: CASSFGGQMSYE. From start to end, the CDR3 is CASSFGGQMSYEQYF. Drawing the rest from reference TRBV7-2 and TRBJ2-7, the complete variable domain is GAGVSQSPSNKVTEKGKDVELRCDPISGHTALYWYRQSLGQGLEFLIYFQGNSAPDKSGLPSDRFSAERTGGSVSTLTIQRTQQEDSAVYLCASSFGGQMSYEQYFGPGTRLTVT.

Turning to this clone: The DNA ends 3 residues before the CDR3 does, and the rest of the CDR3 is filled in from the germline J gene. The chain has TRBV2 and TRBJ2-3, with D possibly matching TRBD1 (5 bases). Trimming left V 6 bases short and J 5 bases short, with 9 bases between. Germline V gene sequence: CDR1 SNHLY, CDR2 FYNNEI. The CDR3 has 12 amino acids. The covered CDR3 bases are TGTGCCAGCAGGGAACAGGAAGATACG. Its protein is CASREQEDT. The whole CDR3 sequence is CASREQEDTQYF.

CDR3 amino acids: CASSRTDGGDEAFF. The CDR3 DNA, read in part, is TGTGCCAGCAGCCGCACGGACGGGGGTGATGAA. The chain is built from TRBV6-2 or TRBV6-3 and TRBJ1-1, with D perhaps matching TRBD1 (5 bases). The read halts 3 residues ahead of the CDR3 end, with the missing end drawn from the germline J gene. Trimming took 6 bases from V and 7 from J, leaving 18 bases between them. This CDR3 has 14 amino acids. Per the germline V gene, CDR1 is MNHEY and CDR2 is SVGEGT.

Note on this clone: The CDR3 extends 3 residues past the end of the read, so its final part is completed from the germline J gene. V usage is TRBV18 and J usage is TRBJ1-2, with TRBD1 matching over 9 bases. From germline, CDR1 is KGHSH and CDR2 LQKENI. This CDR3 has 13 amino acids. CDR3 sequence reads: CASSPPDRGDYTF. CDR3 DNA (partial): TGTGCCAGCTCACCTCCGGACAGGGGCGAC.

To note about this clone: Sequencing ends 3 residues short of the CDR3 end; the germline J gene provides the rest. The chain uses TRBV4-2 and TRBJ1-2; no clear D gene. Germline CDR1 LGHNA, CDR2 YNFKEQ. CDR3 size: 15 residues. V was clipped by 7 bases and J by 2 bases, with 17 bases between them. CDR3 loop: CASTQAPYENYGYTF. The part of the CDR3 DNA that was read is TGTGCCAGCACCCAGGCCCCTTATGAGAACTATGGC.

On this clone itself: Read sequence stops 3 residues before the CDR3 end, and the germline J gene provides the missing end. The chain combines TRBV5-6 with TRBJ2-7; 7 nucleotides line up with TRBD1. Germline V lookup: CDR1 SGHDT, CDR2 YYEEEE. Losses at the gene ends were 2 bases for V and 6 bases for J; bases not matched to a gene: 5. The CDR3 runs 13 residues. The CDR3 loop is CASSFRDRSEQYF. The covered CDR3 bases are TGTGCCAGCAGCTTCCGGGACAGATCCGAG.

Of note for this clone: The CDR3 end falls 3 residues outside the read, so it is completed with the germline J gene. The chain carries TRBV7-2 and TRBJ2-3; no firm D call. CDR3 length equals 12 residues. V was pared by 3 bases and J by 5 bases, with 6 bases between. Germline V gives CDR1 SGHTA, CDR2 FQGNSA. The chain's CDR3 is CASSFGKDTQYF. The sequenced part of the CDR3 DNA is TGTGCCAGCAGCTTCGGTAAAGATACG.

With respect to this clone: The read halts 3 residues ahead of the CDR3 end, with the missing end drawn from the germline J gene. The J gene is TRBJ2-4, the V gene TRBV7-8, with D maybe TRBD1 (6 bases). Trimming stripped 6 bases from V and 5 bases from J, with 11 bases between. Germline CDR1 SGHVS, CDR2 FQNEAQ. The CDR3 consists of 13 residues. Partial CDR3 DNA: TGTGCCAGCAGTCTCGCAGGGGAAAACATT. Its translation: CASSLAGENI. The whole CDR3 protein is CASSLAGENIQYF.

Remarks on this clone: The observed sequence ends 3 residues before the CDR3 terminus, with the missing tail filled in from the germline J gene. The chain employs TRBV19 and TRBJ2-7, with 9 bases lining up with TRBD1. Per germline, CDR1 LNHDA and CDR2 SQIVND (reference sequence). CDR3 length equals 16 residues. Trimming cost V 4 bases and J 1 base; bases outside gene matches: 8. The CDR3 loop is CASSTQQGAVSYEQYF. The CDR3 DNA, read in part, is TGTGCCAGTAGTACTCAACAGGGGGCGGTTTCCTACGAG.

Worth noting for this clone: Read data end 3 residues before the CDR3 end; the end is taken from the germline J gene. V usage is TRBV19 and J usage is TRBJ1-2; the D gene is possibly TRBD1 (5 bases). This CDR3 is built from 16 residues. Germline lookup yields CDR1 LNHDA and CDR2 SQIVND (reference sequence). CDR3: CASSPVAGGFNNDYTF. The DNA read from the CDR3 is TGTGCCAGTAGTCCTGTAGCGGGGGGTTTCAACAATGAC.

As to this clone: The read terminates 3 residues before the CDR3 end, so the remaining end is supplied by the germline J gene. The chain employs TRBV5-6 and TRBJ2-2; the D gene is possibly TRBD2 (7 bases). The CDR3 contains 15 residues. CDR1 SGHDT and CDR2 YYEEEE come from the germline V gene. This chain's CDR3 is CASSRRGGGANVLFF. Incomplete CDR3 DNA: TGTGCCAGCAGCCGTAGGGGGGGCGGGGCCAACGTG.

About this clone itself: The read stops 3 residues short of the end of the CDR3; the missing end is completed from the germline J gene. The V call is TRBV19, the J call TRBJ1-5, with TRBD1 identical over 9 bases. Germline CDR1 reads LNHDA; CDR2 reads SQIVND (reference sequence). This CDR3 region has 19 residues. J was trimmed by 0 bases and V by 6 bases; bases with no gene match: 15. This CDR3 is CASRPRQGEGGVSNQPQHF. CDR3 DNA (partial): TGTGCCAGTAGGCCTCGACAGGGGGAGGGGGGCGTTAGCAATCAGCCC.

In the case of this clone: The read gets to within 3 residues of the CDR3 end, and the germline J gene fills in the rest. This rearrangement joins TRBV20-1 to TRBJ2-5; D gene uncertain. Trimming removed 1 base from V and 4 bases from J, with 16 bases in between. The CDR3 has 15 amino acids. Looked up from germline, CDR1 is DFQATT and CDR2 is SNEGSKA (reference sequence). This chain's CDR3 is CSARGRGSILETQYF. The DNA read from the CDR3 is TGCAGTGCTAGAGGACGTGGTAGCATCCTAGAGACC.

Concerning this clone itself: Sequencing ends 3 residues short of the CDR3 end; the germline J gene provides the rest. The rearrangement uses TRBV2 and TRBJ2-5, with D unresolved. The CDR3 length is 16 residues. CDR1 is SNHLY, CDR2 FYNNEI, per germline. V shed 6 bases and J shed 2 bases, with 19 bases lying between them. This CDR3 reads CASRFSDFQLQETQYF. CDR3 DNA (partial): TGTGCCAGCAGGTTCTCAGACTTTCAATTACAAGAGACC.

Concerning this clone: The read is 3 residues too short to cover the CDR3 end, so that end is filled in from the germline J gene. The V call is TRBV14, the J call TRBJ2-7; the D gene is possibly TRBD2 (7 bases). The CDR3 loop spans 14 amino acids. The ends were cut back, 5 bases at V and 0 bases at J, with 11 bases in the middle. Germline values: CDR1 SGHDN, CDR2 FVKESK. The CDR3 is CASSYREGSYEQYF. Incomplete CDR3 DNA: TGTGCCAGCAGCTACAGGGAGGGCTCCTACGAG.